The source of this T cell receptor beta chain is a study of blood T cell repertoires in COVID-19. Study-level information: PBMCs, B-cell-depleted T cells, or T cells were the source of the cDNA or gDNA that made up the material.

Per the germline V gene, CDR1 is MNHNY and CDR2 is SVGAGI (reference sequence). Trimming left V 0 bases short and J 3 bases short, with 9 bases between. This CDR3 has 14 amino acids. Original analysis: Estimated nucleated cell counts came from reference gene primer amplification. Using immunoSEQ multiplex PCR, the repertoire was profiled, and TCRdb retains in-frame clones only, with some absent. The V and J calls and the clone size are those of that table, but D and trimming were determined from the DNA. This sample has approximately 110,000 clones, with roughly 86% found just once. The TCR originated in a human donor in a cohort sampled during active COVID-19. Specimen: peripheral blood. The chain uses TRBV6-6 and TRBJ2-7, with D unresolved. The CDR3 reads CASSYSSPHYEQYF. For the CDR3, the DNA is TGTGCCAGCAGTTACTCGAGCCCGCACTACGAGCAGTACTTC.